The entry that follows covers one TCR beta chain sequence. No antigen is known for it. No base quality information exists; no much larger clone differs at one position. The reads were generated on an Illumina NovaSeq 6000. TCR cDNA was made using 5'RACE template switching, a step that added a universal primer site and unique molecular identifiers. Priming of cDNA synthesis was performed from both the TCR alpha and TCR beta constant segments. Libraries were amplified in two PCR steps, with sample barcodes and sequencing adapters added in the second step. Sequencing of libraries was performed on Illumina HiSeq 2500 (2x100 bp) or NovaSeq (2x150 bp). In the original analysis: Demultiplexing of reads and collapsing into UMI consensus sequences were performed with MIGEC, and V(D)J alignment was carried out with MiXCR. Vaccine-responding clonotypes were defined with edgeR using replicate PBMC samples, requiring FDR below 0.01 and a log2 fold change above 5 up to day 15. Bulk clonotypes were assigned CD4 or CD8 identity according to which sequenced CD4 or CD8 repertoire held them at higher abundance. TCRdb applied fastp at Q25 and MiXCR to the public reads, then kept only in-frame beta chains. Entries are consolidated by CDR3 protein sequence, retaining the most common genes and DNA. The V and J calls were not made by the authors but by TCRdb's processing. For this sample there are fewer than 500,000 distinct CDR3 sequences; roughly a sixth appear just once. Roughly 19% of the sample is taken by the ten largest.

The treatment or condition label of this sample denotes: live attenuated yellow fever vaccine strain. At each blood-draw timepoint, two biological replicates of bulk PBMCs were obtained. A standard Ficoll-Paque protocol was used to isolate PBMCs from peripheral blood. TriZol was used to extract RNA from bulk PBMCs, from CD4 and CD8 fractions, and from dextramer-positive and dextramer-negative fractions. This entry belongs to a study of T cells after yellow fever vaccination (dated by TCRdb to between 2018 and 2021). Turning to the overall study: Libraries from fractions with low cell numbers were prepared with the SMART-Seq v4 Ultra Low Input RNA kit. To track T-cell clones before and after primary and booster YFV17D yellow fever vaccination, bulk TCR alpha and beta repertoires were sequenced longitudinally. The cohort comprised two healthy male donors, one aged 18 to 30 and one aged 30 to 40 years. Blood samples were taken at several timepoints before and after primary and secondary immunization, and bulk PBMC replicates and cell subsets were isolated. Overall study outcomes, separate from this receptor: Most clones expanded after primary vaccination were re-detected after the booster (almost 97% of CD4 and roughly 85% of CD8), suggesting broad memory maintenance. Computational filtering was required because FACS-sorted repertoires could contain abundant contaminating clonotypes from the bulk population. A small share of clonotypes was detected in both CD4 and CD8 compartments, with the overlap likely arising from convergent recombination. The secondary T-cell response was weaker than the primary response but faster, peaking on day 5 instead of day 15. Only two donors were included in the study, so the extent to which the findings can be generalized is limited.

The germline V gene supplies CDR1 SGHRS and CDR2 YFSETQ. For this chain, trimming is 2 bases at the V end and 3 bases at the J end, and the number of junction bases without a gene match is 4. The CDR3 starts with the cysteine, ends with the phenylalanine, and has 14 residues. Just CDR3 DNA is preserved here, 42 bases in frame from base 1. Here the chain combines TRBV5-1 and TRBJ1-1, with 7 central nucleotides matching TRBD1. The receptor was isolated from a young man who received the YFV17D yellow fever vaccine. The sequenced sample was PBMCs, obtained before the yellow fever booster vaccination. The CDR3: CASSFQGQYTEAFF. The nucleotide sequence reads TGCGCCAGCAGCTTCCAGGGACAGTACACTGAAGCTTTCTTT.